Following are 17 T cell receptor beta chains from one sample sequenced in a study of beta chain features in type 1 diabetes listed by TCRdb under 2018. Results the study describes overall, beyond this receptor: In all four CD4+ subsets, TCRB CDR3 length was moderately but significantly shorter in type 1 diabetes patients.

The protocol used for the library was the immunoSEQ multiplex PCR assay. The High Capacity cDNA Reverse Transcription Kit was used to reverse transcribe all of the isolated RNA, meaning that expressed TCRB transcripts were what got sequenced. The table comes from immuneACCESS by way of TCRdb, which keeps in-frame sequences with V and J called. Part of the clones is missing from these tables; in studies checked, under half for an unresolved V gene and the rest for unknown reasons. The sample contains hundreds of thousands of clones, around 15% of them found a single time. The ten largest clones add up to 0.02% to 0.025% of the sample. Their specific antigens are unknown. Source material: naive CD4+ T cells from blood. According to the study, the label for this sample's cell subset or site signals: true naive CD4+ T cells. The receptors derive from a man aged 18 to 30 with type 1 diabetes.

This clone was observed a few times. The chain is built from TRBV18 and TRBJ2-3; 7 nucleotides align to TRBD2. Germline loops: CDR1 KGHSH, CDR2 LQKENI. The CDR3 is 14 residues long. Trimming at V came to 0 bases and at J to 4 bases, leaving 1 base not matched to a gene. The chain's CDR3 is CASSPPGGPDTQYF. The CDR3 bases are TGTGCCAGCTCACCACCGGGAGGGCCAGATACGCAGTATTTT.

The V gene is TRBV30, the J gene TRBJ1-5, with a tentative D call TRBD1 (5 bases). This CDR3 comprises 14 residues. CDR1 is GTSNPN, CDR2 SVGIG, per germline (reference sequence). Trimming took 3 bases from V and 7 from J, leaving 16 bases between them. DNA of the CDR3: TGTGCCTGGAGCCGGGTAGGGGCAGGACAGCCCCAGCATTTT. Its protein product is CAWSRVGAGQPQHF.

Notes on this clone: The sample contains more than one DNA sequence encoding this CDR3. CDR3 nucleotide sequence: TGTGCCAGCAGCTTACAGGGAGGAGAGACCCAGTACTTC. Translated, it gives CASSLQGGETQYF. This sequence joins TRBV5-4 and TRBJ2-5, with D perhaps being TRBD1 or TRBD2 (6 bases each). CDR1 is SGHNT and CDR2 is YYREEE in the germline V gene (reference sequence). The CDR3 length is 13 residues. V was trimmed by 2 bases and J by 4 bases, leaving 9 bases between them.

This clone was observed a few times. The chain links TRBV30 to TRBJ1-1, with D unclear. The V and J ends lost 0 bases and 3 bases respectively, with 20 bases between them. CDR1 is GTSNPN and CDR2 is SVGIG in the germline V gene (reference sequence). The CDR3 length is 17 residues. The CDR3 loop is CAWSVLMTSNGDTEAFF. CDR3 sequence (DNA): TGTGCCTGGAGTGTACTGATGACATCGAATGGGGACACTGAAGCTTTCTTT.

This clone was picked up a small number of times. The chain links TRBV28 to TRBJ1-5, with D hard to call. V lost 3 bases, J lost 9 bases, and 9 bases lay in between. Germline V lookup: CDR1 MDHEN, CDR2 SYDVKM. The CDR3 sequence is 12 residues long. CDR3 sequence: CASSFPPWPQHF. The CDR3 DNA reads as TGTGCCAGCAGTTTCCCTCCTTGGCCCCAGCATTTT.

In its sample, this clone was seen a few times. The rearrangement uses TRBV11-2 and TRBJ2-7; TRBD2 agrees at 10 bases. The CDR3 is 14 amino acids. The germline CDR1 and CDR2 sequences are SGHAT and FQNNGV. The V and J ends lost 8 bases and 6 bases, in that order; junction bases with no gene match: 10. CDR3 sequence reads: CASSPGTSVAEQYF. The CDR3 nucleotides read TGTGCCAGCTCCCCCGGGACTAGCGTCGCCGAGCAGTACTTC.

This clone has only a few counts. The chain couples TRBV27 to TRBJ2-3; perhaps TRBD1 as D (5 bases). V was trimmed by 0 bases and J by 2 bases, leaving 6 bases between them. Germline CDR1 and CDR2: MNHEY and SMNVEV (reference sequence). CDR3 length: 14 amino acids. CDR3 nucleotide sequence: TGTGCCAGCAGTTTATCGGGGCCCACAGATACGCAGTATTTT. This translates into CASSLSGPTDTQYF.

CDR3 amino acids: CASSENEAEGNQPQHF. Written as DNA, the CDR3 is TGTGCCAGCAGTGAAAACGAGGCTGAGGGCAATCAGCCCCAGCATTTT. The chain carries TRBV6-1 and TRBJ1-5; D is unresolved. This CDR3 spans 16 amino acids. Germline V gene lookup returns CDR1 MNHNS and CDR2 SASEGT. Between the trimmed V and J ends, which lost 2 bases and 2 bases, there was a span of 13 bases.

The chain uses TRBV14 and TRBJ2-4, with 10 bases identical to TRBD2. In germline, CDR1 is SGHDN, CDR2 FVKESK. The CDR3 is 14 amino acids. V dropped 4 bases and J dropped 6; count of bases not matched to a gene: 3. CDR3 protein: CASSPSGGANIQYF. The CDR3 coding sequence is TGTGCCAGCAGCCCCAGCGGGGGGGCAAACATTCAGTACTTC.

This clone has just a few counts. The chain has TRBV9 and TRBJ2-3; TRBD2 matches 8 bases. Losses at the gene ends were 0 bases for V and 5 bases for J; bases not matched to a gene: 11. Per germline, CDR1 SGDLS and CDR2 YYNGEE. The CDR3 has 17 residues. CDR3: CASSVGRISGEKDTQYF. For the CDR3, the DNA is TGTGCCAGCAGCGTAGGAAGGATTAGCGGGGAGAAAGATACGCAGTATTTT.

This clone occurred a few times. The CDR3 DNA reads TGTGCCATCAGTGCCCGGGACGGCGGCGGAGCTTTCTTT. This sequence encodes CAISARDGGGAFF. The rearrangement uses TRBV10-3 and TRBJ1-1; TRBD1 might be the D (5 bases). Germline CDR1 reads ENHRY; CDR2 reads SYGVKD. The CDR3 totals 13 residues. Between the trimmed V and J ends, which lost 4 bases and 10 bases, there was a span of 16 bases.

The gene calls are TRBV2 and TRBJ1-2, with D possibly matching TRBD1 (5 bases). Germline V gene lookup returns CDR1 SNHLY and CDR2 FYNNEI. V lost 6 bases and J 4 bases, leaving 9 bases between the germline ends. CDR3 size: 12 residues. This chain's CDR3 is CASRTDFYGYTF. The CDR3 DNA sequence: TGTGCCAGCAGGACAGATTTCTATGGCTACACCTTC.

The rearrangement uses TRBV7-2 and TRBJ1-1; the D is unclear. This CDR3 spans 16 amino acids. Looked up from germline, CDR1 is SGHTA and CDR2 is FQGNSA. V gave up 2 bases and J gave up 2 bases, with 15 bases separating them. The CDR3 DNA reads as TGTGCCAGCAGCTTACTATCTAGCTCACTAAACACTGAAGCTTTCTTT. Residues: CASSLLSSSLNTEAFF.

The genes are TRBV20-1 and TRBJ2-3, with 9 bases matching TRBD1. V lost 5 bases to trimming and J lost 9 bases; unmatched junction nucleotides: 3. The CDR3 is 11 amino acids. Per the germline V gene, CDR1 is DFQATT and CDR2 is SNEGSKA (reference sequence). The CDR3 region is CSARTGETQYF. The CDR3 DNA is TGCAGTGCTCGGACAGGGGAGACGCAGTATTTT.

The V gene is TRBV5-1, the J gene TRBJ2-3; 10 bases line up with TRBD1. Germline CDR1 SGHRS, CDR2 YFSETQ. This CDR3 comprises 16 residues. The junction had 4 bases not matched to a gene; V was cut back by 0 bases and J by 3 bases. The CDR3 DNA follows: TGCGCCAGCAGCTTGGCCCGGACAGGGGGGACAGATACGCAGTATTTT. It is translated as CASSLARTGGTDTQYF. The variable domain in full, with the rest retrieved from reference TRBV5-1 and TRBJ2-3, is KAGVTQTPRYLIKTRGQQVTLSCSPISGHRSVSWYQQTPGQGLQFLFEYFSETQRNKGNFPGRFSGRQFSNSRSEMNVSTLELGDSALYLCASSLARTGGTDTQYFGPGTRLTVL.

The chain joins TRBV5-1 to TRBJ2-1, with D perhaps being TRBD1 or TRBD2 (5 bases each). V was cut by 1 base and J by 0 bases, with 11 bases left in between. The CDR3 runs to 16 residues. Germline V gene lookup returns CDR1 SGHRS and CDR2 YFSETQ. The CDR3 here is CASSLTRQPSYNEQFF. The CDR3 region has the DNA TGCGCCAGCAGCTTGACTAGACAGCCCTCCTACAATGAGCAGTTCTTC.

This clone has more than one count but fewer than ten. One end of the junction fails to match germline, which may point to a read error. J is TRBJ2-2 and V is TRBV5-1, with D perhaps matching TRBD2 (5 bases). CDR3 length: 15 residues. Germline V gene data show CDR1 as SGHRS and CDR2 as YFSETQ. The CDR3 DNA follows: TGCGCCAGCAGCTTGGACCCCGGGAACCCCGGGGAGCTGTTTTTT. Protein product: CASSLDPGNPGELFF.